What follows are 13 T cell receptor beta chains derived from one specimen sequenced in a study of cytotoxic CD8 clonotypes in ibrutinib-treated CLL. The assay was immunoSEQ multiplex PCR, and TCRdb's table has in-frame clones only and misses some. The sample contains tens of thousands of clones, roughly two thirds of which appear only once. The sample was PBMCs, taken after 12 months of ibrutinib treatment. The receptors stem from a human donor with chronic lymphocytic leukemia.

The CDR3 region has the DNA TGTGCCACCAGCACGGGACAGGGAGGGCACACCATATATTTT. It yields the protein CATSTGQGGHTIYF. The V call is TRBV15, the J call TRBJ1-3; TRBD1 matches 9 bases. The CDR3 runs to 14 residues. V shed 4 bases and J 8 bases; nucleotides not matched to a gene: 6. The germline V gene has CDR1 LNHNV and CDR2 YYDKDF (reference sequence).

The rearrangement uses TRBV19 and TRBJ1-1, with a tentative D call TRBD1 (6 bases). CDR1 and CDR2 from the germline V gene are LNHDA and SQIVND (reference sequence). With 4 bases removed from V and 5 bases from J, the gap between germline ends came to 14 bases. The CDR3 runs 14 residues. The CDR3 sequence is CASSRYRVGTEAFF. The CDR3 nucleotides are TGTGCCAGTAGTAGATACAGGGTGGGGACTGAAGCTTTCTTT. The whole variable domain, filled in from reference TRBV19 and TRBJ1-1, reads DGGITQSPKYLFRKEGQNVTLSCEQNLNHDAMYWYRQDPGQGLRLIYYSQIVNDFQKGDIAEGYSVSREKKESFPLTVTSAQKNPTAFYLCASSRYRVGTEAFFGQGTRLTVV.

In this sample, this clone turned up a few times. The gene calls are TRBV25-1 and TRBJ1-2; no definite D call. The V gene's germline CDR1 is MGHDK and CDR2 SYGVNS. V lost 8 bases, J lost 8 bases, and 18 bases lay in between. The CDR3 runs to 13 residues. CDR3 in DNA: TGTGCCAGCTCCCCCTCGCGAGTTGGGGGCTACACCTTC. Its translation: CASSPSRVGGYTF.

The CDR3 region has the DNA TGTGCCAGCAGCTTGGCCCAGTCAGATAATTCACCCCTCCACTTT. As protein: CASSLAQSDNSPLHF. The chain uses TRBV5-4 and TRBJ1-6; D is uncertain. Between the trimmed V and J ends, which lost 0 bases and 5 bases, there was a span of 9 bases. From germline, CDR1 is SGHNT and CDR2 YYREEE (reference sequence). This CDR3 is 15 amino acids long.

This clone was recorded a few times. The chain recombines TRBV5-1 with TRBJ1-1; D may be TRBD1 (5 bases). Per the germline V gene, CDR1 is SGHRS and CDR2 is YFSETQ. V lost 3 bases and J lost 10, with 13 bases in between. The CDR3 covers 12 residues. CDR3 sequence (DNA): TGCGCCAGCAGCTACCGGGACTCGGGAGCTTTCTTT. It codes for CASSYRDSGAFF.

The chain has TRBV7-6 and TRBJ2-3; D is unclear. Germline CDR1 and CDR2: SGHVS and FNYEAQ. The CDR3 runs to 14 residues. With 1 base removed from V and 6 bases from J, the gap between germline ends came to 11 bases. The CDR3 loop reads CASSLVLSPDTQYF. The CDR3 DNA is TGTGCCAGCAGCTTAGTATTGTCTCCCGATACGCAGTATTTT.

The rearrangement joins TRBV5-4 to TRBJ2-3; D gene uncertain. Trimming took off 1 base at V and 7 bases at J, with 19 bases between the two ends. The CDR3 loop spans 16 amino acids. Germline lookup yields CDR1 SGHNT and CDR2 YYREEE (reference sequence). The CDR3 bases are TGTGCCAGCAGCTTGACTGGCGGCCCACGCTACCATACGCAGTATTTT. This encodes CASSLTGGPRYHTQYF. Full variable domain (remainder filled in from reference TRBV5-4 and TRBJ2-3): ETGVTQSPTHLIKTRGQQVTLRCSSQSGHNTVSWYQQALGQGPQFIFQYYREEENGRGNFPPRFSGLQFPNYSSELNVNALELDDSALYLCASSLTGGPRYHTQYFGPGTRLTVL.

The CDR3 region has the DNA TGTGCCAGCAGGGTCCTGACACAAGTTGCAACTAATGAAAAACTGTTTTTT. This sequence encodes CASRVLTQVATNEKLFF. The rearrangement links TRBV2 to TRBJ1-4; no clear D. The germline V and J ends were trimmed by 6 bases and 0 bases, with 17 bases remaining between them. This CDR3 comprises 17 residues. Germline values: CDR1 SNHLY, CDR2 FYNNEI.

The chain is built from TRBV5-5 and TRBJ2-7; D unclear. Germline V CDR1 and CDR2: SGHKS, YYEKEE (reference sequence). The V gene lost 4 bases and the J gene lost 2 bases, with 13 bases spanning the gap. The CDR3 loop spans 14 amino acids. The CDR3 bases are TGTGCCAGCAGCCCCATTCCGAGAACCTACGAGCAGTACTTC. Protein product: CASSPIPRTYEQYF.

This rearrangement joins TRBV27 to TRBJ1-1; the match to TRBD1 covers 9 bases. Germline-derived CDR1 and CDR2 are MNHEY and SMNVEV (reference sequence). This CDR3 is built from 15 residues. Trimming at V came to 6 bases and at J to 1 base, leaving 6 bases not matched to a gene. CDR3 amino acids: CASRTGGAKNTEAFF. CDR3 sequence (DNA): TGTGCCAGCAGAACAGGGGGCGCGAAGAACACTGAAGCTTTCTTT.

V gene TRBV9 combines with J gene TRBJ2-7; D gene unclear. CDR1 is SGDLS and CDR2 is YYNGEE in the germline V gene. The CDR3 extends over 15 amino acids. Trimming shortened V by 0 bases and J by 0 bases, and 10 bases separated the two germline ends. CDR3 sequence (DNA): TGTGCCAGCAGCGTAGGAGAAGGTAGCTCCTACGAGCAGTACTTC. Translating it yields CASSVGEGSSYEQYF.

V usage is TRBV12-5 and J usage is TRBJ1-3; the D gene is possibly TRBD1 (5 bases). This CDR3 contains 17 residues. Trimming pared 2 bases from V and 2 bases from J, leaving 16 bases between. Germline values: CDR1 LGHNT, CDR2 FRNRAP. CDR3: CASGLYRQGSTGNTIYF. The CDR3 DNA is TGTGCTAGTGGTTTGTACCGTCAGGGATCAACTGGAAACACCATATATTTT.

The chain employs TRBV6-1 and TRBJ1-6, with D perhaps TRBD1 (6 bases). The germline V and J ends were trimmed by 3 bases and 8 bases, with 11 bases remaining between them. The V gene's germline CDR1 is MNHNS and CDR2 SASEGT. The CDR3 is 14 amino acids. CDR3 residues: CASSDTSGDSPLHF. CDR3 DNA: TGTGCCAGCAGTGACACTTCAGGGGATTCACCCCTCCACTTT.